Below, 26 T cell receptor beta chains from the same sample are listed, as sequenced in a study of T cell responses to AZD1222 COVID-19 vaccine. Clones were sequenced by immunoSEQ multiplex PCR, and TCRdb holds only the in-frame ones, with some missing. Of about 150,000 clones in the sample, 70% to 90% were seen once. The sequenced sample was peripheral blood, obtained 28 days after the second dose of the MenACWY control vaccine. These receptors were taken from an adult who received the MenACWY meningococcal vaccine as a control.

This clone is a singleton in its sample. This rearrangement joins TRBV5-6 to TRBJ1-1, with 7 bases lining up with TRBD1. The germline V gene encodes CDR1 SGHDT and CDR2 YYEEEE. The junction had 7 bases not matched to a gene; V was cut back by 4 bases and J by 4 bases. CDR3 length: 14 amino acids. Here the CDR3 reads CASSLPTGSTEAFF. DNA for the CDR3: TGTGCCAGCAGCCTCCCGACAGGGTCCACTGAAGCTTTCTTT. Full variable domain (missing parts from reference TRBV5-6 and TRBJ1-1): DAGVTQSPTHLIKTRGQQVTLRCSPKSGHDTVSWYQQALGQGPQFIFQYYEEEERQRGNFPDRFSGHQFPNYSSELNVNALLLGDSALYLCASSLPTGSTEAFFGQGTRLTVV.

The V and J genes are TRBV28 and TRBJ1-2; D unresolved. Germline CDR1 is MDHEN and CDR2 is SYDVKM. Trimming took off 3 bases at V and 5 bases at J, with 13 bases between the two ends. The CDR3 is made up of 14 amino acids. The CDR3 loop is CASSFSDRRYGYTF. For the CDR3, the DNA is TGTGCCAGCAGTTTTTCTGATCGACGGTATGGCTACACCTTC.

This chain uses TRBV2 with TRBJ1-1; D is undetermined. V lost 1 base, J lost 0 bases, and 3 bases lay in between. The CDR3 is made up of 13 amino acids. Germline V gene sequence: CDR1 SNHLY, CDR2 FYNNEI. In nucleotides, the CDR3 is TGTGCCAGCAGTGAAGTCATGAACACTGAAGCTTTCTTT. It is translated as CASSEVMNTEAFF. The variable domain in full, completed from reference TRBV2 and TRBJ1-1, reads EPEVTQTPSHQVTQMGQEVILRCVPISNHLYFYWYRQILGQKVEFLVSFYNNEISEKSEIFDDQFSVERPDGSNFTLKIRSTKLEDSAMYFCASSEVMNTEAFFGQGTRLTVV.

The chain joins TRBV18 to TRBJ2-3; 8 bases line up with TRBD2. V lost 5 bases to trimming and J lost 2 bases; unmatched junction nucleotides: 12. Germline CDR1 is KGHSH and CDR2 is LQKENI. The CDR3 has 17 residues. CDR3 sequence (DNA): TGTGCCAGCTCATCGAGAGAGCGGGGGTTTTTCACAGATACGCAGTATTTT. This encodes CASSSRERGFFTDTQYF.

The CDR3 DNA follows: TGTGCCAGCAGTGATCAGGGACAGGGGCGCCTCTATGGCTACACCTTC. This encodes CASSDQGQGRLYGYTF. This chain links TRBV2 with TRBJ1-2; 10 bases agree with TRBD1. V trimming: 3 bases; J trimming: 4 bases; junction bases outside the gene matches: 8. CDR3 size: 16 residues. CDR1 and CDR2 (germline): SNHLY, FYNNEI. The whole variable domain, remainder taken from reference TRBV2 and TRBJ1-2, is EPEVTQTPSHQVTQMGQEVILRCVPISNHLYFYWYRQILGQKVEFLVSFYNNEISEKSEIFDDQFSVERPDGSNFTLKIRSTKLEDSAMYFCASSDQGQGRLYGYTFGSGTRLTVV.

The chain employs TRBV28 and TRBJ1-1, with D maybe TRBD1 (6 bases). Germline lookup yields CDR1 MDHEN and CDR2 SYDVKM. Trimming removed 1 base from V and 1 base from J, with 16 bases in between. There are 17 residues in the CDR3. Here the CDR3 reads CASSLYPPGRGNTEAFF. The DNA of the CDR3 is TGTGCCAGCAGTTTATACCCCCCTGGCAGGGGGAACACTGAAGCTTTCTTT.

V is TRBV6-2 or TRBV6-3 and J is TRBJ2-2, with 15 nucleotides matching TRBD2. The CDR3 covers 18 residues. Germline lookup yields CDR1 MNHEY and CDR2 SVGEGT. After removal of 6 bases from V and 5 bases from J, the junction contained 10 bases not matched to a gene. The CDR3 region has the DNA TGTGCCAGCAGCGCGGGACTAGCGGGGGGTCGTAAGACCGGGGAGCTGTTTTTT. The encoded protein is CASSAGLAGGRKTGELFF.

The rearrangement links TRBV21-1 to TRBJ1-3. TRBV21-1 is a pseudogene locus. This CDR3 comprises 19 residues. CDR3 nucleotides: TGTGCCAGCAGCAAAGACGGGGGGGACATTGCTTTCTCTGGAAACACCATATATTTT. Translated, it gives CASSKDGGDIAFSGNTIYF.

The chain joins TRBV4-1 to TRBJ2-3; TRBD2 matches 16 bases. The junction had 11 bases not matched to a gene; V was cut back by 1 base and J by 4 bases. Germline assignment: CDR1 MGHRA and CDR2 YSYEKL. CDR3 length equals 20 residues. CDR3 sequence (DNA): TGCGCCAGCAGCCAAGTGGGACTAGCGGGAGGGCTTGATCTCCCAGATACGCAGTATTTT. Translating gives CASSQVGLAGGLDLPDTQYF.

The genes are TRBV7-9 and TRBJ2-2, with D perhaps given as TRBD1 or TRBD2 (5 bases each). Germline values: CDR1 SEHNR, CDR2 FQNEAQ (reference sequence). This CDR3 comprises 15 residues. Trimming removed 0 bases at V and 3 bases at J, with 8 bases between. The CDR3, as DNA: TGTGCCAGCAGCTTAGCAGGGGACCACACCGGGGAGCTGTTTTTT. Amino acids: CASSLAGDHTGELFF.

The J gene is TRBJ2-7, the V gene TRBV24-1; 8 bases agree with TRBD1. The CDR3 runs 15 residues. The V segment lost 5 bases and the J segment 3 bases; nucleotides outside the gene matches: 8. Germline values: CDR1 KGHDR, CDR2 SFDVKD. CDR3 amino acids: CATSARQGIGYEQYF. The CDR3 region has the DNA TGTGCCACCAGTGCCCGACAGGGGATAGGCTACGAGCAGTACTTC.

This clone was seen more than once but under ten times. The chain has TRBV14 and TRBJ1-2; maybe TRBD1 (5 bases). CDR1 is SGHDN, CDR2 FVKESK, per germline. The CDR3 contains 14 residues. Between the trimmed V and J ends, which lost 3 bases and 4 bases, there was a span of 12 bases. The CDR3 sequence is CASSQSGWGYGYTF. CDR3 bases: TGTGCCAGCAGCCAGTCAGGGTGGGGCTATGGCTACACCTTC.

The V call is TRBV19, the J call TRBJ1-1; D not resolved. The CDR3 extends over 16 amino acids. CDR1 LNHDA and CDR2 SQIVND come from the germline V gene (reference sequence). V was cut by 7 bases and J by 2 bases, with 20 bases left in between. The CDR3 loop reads CASTTTWRRLNTEAFF. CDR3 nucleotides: TGTGCCAGTACCACTACATGGAGGCGCCTAAACACTGAAGCTTTCTTT.

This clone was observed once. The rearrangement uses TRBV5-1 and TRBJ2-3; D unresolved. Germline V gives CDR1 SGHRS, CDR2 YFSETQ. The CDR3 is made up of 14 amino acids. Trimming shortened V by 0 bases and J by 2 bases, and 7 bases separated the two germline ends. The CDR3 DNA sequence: TGCGCCAGCAGCTTGGATAGGGCCACAGATACGCAGTATTTT. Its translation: CASSLDRATDTQYF.

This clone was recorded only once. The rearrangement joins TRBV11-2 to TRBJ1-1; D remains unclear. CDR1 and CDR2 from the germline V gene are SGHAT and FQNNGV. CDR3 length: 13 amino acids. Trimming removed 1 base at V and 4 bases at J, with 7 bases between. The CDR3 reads CASSLGGRTEAFF. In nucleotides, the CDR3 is TGTGCCAGCAGCTTAGGAGGACGCACTGAAGCTTTCTTT.

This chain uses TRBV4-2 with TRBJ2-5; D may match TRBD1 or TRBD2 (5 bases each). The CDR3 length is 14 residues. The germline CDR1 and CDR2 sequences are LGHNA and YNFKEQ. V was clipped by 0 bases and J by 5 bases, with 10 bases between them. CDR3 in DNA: TGTGCCAGCAGCCAAGAACGGGGCCGGGAGACCCAGTACTTC. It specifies CASSQERGRETQYF.

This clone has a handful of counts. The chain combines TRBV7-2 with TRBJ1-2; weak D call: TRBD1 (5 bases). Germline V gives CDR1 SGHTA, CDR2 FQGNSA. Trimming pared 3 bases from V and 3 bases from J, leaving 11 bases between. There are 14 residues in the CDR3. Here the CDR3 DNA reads TGTGCCAGCAGCTTCCAGGGAGGGGACTATGGCTACACCTTC. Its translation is CASSFQGGDYGYTF.

The CDR3 region has the DNA TGTGCCAGTAAGAGGACAGGCACTTATAATTCACCCCTCCACTTT. Translated: CASKRTGTYNSPLHF. The chain couples TRBV19 to TRBJ1-6; 7 positions agree with TRBD1. This CDR3 has 15 amino acids. With V trimmed by 7 bases and J by 4 bases, 7 bases remained unmatched. Per the germline V gene, CDR1 is LNHDA and CDR2 is SQIVND (reference sequence).

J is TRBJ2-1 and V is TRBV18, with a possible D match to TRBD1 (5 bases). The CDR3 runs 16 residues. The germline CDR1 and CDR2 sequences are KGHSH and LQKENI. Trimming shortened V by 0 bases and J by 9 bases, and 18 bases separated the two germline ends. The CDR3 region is CASSPPGQVPVVEQFF. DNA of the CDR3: TGTGCCAGCTCACCACCGGGGCAGGTCCCTGTTGTTGAGCAGTTCTTC.

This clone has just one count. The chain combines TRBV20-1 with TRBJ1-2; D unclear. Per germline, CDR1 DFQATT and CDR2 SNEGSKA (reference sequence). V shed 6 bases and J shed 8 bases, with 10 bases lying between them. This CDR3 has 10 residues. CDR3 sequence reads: CSANGRGYTF. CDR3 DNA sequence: TGCAGTGCGAACGGACGGGGCTACACCTTC.

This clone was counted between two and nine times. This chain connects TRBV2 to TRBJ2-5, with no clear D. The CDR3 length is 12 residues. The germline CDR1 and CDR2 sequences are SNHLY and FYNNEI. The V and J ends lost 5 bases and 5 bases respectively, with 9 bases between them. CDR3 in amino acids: CASSWGSETQYF. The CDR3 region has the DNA TGTGCCAGCAGTTGGGGATCGGAGACCCAGTACTTC. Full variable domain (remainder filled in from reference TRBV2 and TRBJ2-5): EPEVTQTPSHQVTQMGQEVILRCVPISNHLYFYWYRQILGQKVEFLVSFYNNEISEKSEIFDDQFSVERPDGSNFTLKIRSTKLEDSAMYFCASSWGSETQYFGPGTRLLVL.

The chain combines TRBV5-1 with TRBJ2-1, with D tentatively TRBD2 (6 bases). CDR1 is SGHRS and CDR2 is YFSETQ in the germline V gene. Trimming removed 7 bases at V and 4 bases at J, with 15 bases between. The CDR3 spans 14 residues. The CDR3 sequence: CASGRDLSYNEQFF. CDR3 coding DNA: TGCGCCAGCGGCCGGGACTTGTCTTACAATGAGCAGTTCTTC.

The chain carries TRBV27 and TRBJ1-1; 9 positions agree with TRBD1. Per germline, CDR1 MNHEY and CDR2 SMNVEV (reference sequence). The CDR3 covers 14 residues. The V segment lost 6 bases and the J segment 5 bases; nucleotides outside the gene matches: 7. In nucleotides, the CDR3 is TGTGCCAGCAGACAGGGGGCTCTTTTGACTGAAGCTTTCTTT. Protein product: CASRQGALLTEAFF.

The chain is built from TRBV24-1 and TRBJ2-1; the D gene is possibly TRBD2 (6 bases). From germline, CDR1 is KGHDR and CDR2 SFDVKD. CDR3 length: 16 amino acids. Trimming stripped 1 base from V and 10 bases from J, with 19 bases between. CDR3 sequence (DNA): TGTGCCACCAGTGATTTAGGTGACCCGAAGGGGAGGGAGCAGTTCTTC. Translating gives CATSDLGDPKGREQFF.

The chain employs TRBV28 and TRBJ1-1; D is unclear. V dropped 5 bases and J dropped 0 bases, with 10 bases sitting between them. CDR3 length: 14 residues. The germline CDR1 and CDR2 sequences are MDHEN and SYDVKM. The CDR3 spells CASSPHGLNTEAFF. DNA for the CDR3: TGTGCCAGCAGTCCCCACGGACTGAACACTGAAGCTTTCTTT.

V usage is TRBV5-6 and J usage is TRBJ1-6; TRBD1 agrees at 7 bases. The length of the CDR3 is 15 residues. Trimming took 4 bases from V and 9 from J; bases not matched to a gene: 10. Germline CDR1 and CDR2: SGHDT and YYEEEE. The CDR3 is CASSPGGQLASPLHF. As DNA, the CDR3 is TGTGCCAGCAGCCCGGGGGGACAGCTCGCTTCACCCCTCCACTTT.